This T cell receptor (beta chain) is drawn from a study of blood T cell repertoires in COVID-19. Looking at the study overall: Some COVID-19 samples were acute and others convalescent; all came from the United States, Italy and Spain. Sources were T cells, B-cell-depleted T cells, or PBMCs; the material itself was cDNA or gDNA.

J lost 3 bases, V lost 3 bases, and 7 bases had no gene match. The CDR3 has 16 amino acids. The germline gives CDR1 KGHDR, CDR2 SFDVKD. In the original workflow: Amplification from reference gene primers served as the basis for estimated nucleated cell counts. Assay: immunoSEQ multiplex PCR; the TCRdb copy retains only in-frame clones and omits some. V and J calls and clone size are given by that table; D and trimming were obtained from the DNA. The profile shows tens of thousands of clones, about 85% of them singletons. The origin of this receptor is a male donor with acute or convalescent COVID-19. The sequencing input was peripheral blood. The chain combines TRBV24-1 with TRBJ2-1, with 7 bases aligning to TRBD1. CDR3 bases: TGTGCCACCAGTGATCCGGGACAGAGATACTACAATGAGCAGTTCTTC. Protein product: CATSDPGQRYYNEQFF.